Listed here is a single T cell receptor beta chain. Vbeta (60) and Jbeta (13) primers were used in the PCR. Method: immunoSEQ multiplex PCR; TCRdb's copy keeps in-frame clones and lacks some. The sample records roughly 140,000 clones, 50% to 75% being singletons. CDR1 MGHRA and CDR2 YSYEKL come from the germline V gene. V was pared by 1 base and J by 2 bases, with 14 bases between. This CDR3 has 16 amino acids. The data derive from a study of cytomegalovirus exposure and HLA in healthy donors. This chain links TRBV4-1 with TRBJ2-5, with D maybe TRBD1 (5 bases). Sequenced material: PBMCs. The TCR was taken from a woman in her 30s in good health and CMV-seropositive. The CDR3, as DNA: TGCGCCAGCAGCCAAGGTCCTAGATCAGGGCAAGAGACCCAGTACTTC. This gives the protein CASSQGPRSGQETQYF.